This T cell receptor (beta chain) was profiled in a study of cytomegalovirus exposure and HLA in healthy donors. Concerning this clone: Antigen specificity is unknown.

Study results and limitations: Follow-up analysis later connected one missense variant in DCLRE1C with trimming of TCR beta V- and J-genes.

Trimming cost V 6 bases and J 5 bases; bases outside gene matches: 11. This CDR3 comprises 16 residues. Looked up from germline, CDR1 is MNHNY and CDR2 is SVGAGI (reference sequence). The PCR made use of 60 Vbeta and 13 Jbeta primers. Sequencing was performed with immunoSEQ multiplex PCR; in TCRdb, only in-frame clones are kept and a portion is missing. In the table there are roughly 100,000 clones, 75% of which are singletons. The sequence derives from a male donor in good health and CMV-seropositive. The sequenced sample consisted of PBMCs. This rearrangement joins TRBV6-6 to TRBJ1-4, with TRBD1 matching over 8 bases. The CDR3 protein is CASRWTGKELNEKLFF. Here the CDR3 DNA reads TGTGCCAGCAGATGGACAGGGAAGGAGCTGAATGAAAAACTGTTTTTT.